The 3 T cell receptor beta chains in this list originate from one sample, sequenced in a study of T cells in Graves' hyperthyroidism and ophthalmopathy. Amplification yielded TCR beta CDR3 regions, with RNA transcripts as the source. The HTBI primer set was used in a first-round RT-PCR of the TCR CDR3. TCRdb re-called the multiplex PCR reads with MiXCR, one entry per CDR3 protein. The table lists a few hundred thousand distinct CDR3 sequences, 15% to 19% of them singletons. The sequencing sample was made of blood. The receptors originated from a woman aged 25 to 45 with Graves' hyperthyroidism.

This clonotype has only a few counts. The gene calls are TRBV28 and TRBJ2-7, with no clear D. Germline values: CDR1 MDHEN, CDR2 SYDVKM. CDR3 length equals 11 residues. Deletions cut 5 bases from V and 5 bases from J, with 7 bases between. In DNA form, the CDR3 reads TGTGCCAGCAGTCCCCGTAACGAGCAGTACTTC. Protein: CASSPRNEQYF.

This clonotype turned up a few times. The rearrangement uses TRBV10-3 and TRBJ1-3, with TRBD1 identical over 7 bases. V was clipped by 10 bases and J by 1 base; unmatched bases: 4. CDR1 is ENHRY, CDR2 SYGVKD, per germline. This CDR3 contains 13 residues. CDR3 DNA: TGTGCCAGCTTACAGGGGTCTGGAAACACCATATATTTT. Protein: CASLQGSGNTIYF.

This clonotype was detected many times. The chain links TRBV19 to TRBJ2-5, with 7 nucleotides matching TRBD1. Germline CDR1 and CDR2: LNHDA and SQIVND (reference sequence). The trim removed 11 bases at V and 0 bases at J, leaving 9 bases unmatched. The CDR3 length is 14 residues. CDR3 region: CAASGTANQETQYF. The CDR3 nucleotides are TGTGCCGCTTCCGGGACAGCGAACCAAGAGACCCAGTACTTC.